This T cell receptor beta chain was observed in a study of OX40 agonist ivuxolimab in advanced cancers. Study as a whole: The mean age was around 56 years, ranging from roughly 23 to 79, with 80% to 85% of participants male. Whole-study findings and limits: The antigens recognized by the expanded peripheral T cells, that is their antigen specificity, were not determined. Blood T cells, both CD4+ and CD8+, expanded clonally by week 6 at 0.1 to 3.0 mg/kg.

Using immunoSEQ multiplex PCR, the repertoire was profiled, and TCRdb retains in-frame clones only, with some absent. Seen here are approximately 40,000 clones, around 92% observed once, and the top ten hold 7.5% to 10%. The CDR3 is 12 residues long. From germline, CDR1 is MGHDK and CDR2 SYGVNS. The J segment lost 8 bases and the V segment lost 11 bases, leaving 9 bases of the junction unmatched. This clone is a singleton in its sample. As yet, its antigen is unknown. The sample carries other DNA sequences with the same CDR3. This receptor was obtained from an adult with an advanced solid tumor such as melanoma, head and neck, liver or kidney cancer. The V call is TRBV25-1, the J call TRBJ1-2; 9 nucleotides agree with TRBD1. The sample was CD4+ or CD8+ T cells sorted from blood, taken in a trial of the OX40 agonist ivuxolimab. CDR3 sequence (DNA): TGTGCCGGACAGGGGTCGGAGGGCGGCTACACCTTC. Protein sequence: CAGQGSEGGYTF.